This TCR beta chain was captured by sequencing in a study of CD8 T cells in Susac syndrome. The V gene lost 1 base and the J gene lost 1 base, with 11 bases spanning the gap. Germline CDR1 and CDR2: LGHDT and YNNKEL (reference sequence). This CDR3 has 15 residues. TEMRA cells were FACS-enriched and CD8+ and CD4+ T cells negatively isolated. Random hexamers were used to reverse transcribe the RNA input (about 0.45 to 1 ug). TCRdb recomputed calls from the immunoSEQ multiplex PCR reads with MiXCR, one row per CDR3 protein. The sample has around 170,000 distinct CDR3 sequences, about 95% seen once. The chain couples TRBV3-1 to TRBJ2-7; tentatively, D is TRBD2 (6 bases). This sequence was found in a human donor with multiple sclerosis. Sequences were obtained from CD8+ T cells from PBMCs. CDR3 nucleotide sequence: TGTGCCAGCAGCCAAGCTCCGGGGAGGTCCTACGAGCAGTACTTC. It specifies CASSQAPGRSYEQYF.